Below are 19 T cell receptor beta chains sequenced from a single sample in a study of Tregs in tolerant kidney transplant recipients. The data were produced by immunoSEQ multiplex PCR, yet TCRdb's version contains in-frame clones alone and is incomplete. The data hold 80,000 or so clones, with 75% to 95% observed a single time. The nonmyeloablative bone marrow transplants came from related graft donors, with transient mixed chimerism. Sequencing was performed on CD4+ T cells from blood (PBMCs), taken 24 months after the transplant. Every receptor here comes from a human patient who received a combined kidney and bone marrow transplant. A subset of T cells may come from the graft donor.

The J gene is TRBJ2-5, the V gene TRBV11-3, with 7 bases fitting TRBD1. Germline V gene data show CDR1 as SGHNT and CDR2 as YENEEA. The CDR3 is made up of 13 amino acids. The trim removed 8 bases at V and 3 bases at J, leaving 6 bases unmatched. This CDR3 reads CASGQGQKETQYF. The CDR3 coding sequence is TGTGCCAGCGGCCAGGGACAGAAAGAGACCCAGTACTTC.

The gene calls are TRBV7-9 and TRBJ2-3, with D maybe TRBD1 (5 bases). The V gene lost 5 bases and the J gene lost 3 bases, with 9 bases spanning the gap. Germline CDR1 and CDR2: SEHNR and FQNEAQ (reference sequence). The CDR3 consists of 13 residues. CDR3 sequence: CASSPRTTDTQYF. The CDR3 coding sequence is TGTGCCAGCAGCCCCCGGACAACAGATACGCAGTATTTT.

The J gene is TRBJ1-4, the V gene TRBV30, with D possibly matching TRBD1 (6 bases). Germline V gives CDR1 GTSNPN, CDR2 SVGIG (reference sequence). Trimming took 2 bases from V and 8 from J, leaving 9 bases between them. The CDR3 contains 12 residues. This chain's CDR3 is CAWSRTDEKLFF. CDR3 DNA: TGTGCCTGGAGTAGGACAGACGAAAAACTGTTTTTT.

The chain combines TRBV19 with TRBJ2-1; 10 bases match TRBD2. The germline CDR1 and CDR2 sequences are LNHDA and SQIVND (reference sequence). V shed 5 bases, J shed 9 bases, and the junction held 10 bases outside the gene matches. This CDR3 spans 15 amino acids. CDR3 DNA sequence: TGTGCCAGTAGTTTTAGCGGGGGGAACGGTGGTGAGCAGTTCTTC. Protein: CASSFSGGNGGEQFF.

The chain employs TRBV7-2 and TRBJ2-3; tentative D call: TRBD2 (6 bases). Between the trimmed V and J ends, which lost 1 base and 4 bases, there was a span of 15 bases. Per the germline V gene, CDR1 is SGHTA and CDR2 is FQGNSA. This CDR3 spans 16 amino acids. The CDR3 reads CASSLGTGPGADTQYF. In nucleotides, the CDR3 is TGTGCCAGCAGCTTAGGGACGGGGCCGGGGGCAGATACGCAGTATTTT.

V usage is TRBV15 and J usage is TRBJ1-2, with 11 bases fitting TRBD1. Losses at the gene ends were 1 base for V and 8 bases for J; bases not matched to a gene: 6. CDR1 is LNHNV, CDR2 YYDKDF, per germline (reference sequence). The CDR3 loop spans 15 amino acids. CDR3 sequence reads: CATSRGDRGKIGYTF. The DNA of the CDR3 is TGTGCCACCAGCAGAGGGGACAGGGGGAAGATAGGCTACACCTTC.

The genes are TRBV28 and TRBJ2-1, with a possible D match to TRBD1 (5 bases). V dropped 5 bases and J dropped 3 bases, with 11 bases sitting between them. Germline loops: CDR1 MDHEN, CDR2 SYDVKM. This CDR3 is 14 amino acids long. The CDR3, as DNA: TGTGCCAGCAGTCCTAGGACAAACTACAATGAGCAGTTCTTC. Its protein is CASSPRTNYNEQFF.

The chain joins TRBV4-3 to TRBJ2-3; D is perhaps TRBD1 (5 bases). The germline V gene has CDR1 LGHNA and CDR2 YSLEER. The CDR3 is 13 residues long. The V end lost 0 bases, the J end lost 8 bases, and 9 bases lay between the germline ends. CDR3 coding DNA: TGCGCCAGCAGCCAAGATTACAGGACTACGCAGTATTTT. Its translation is CASSQDYRTTQYF.

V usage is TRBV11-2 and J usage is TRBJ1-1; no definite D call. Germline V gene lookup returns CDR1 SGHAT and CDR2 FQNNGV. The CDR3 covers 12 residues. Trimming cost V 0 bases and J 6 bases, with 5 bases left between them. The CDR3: CASSLDTAEAFF. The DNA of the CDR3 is TGTGCCAGCAGCTTAGATACGGCTGAAGCTTTCTTT.

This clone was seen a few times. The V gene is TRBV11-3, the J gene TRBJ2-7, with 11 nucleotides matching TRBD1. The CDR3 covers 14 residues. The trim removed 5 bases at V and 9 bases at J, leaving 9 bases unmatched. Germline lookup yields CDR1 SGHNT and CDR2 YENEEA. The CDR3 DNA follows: TGTGCCAGCAGCATGGGACAGGGGGGCCTTGGGCAGTACTTC. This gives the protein CASSMGQGGLGQYF.

The CDR3 loop reads CASSPGTSGHRGTQYF. CDR3 in DNA: TGTGCCAGCAGCCCCGGGACTAGCGGACATAGGGGTACGCAGTATTTT. This chain uses TRBV9 with TRBJ2-3; 11 nucleotides line up with TRBD2. The CDR3 is 16 residues long. V gave up 4 bases and J gave up 8 bases; unmatched junction bases: 12. Looked up from germline, CDR1 is SGDLS and CDR2 is YYNGEE. Based on the CDR3 plus reference TRBV9 and TRBJ2-3, the full variable domain is DSGVTQTPKHLITATGQRVTLRCSPRSGDLSVYWYQQSLDQGLQFLIQYYNGEERAKGNILERFSAQQFPDLHSELNLSSLELGDSALYFCASSPGTSGHRGTQYFGPGTRLTVL.

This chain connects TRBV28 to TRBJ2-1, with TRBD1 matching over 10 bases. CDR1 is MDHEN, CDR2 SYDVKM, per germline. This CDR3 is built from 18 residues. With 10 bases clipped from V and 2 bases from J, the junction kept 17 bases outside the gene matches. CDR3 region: CATVNPGQGIGPYNEQFF. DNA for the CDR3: TGTGCCACCGTGAACCCGGGACAGGGGATCGGCCCCTACAATGAGCAGTTCTTC. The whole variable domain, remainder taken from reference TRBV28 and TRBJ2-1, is DVKVTQSSRYLVKRTGEKVFLECVQDMDHENMFWYRQDPGLGLRLIYFSYDVKMKEKGDIPEGYSVSREKKERFSLILESASTNQTSMYLCATVNPGQGIGPYNEQFFGPGTRLTVL.

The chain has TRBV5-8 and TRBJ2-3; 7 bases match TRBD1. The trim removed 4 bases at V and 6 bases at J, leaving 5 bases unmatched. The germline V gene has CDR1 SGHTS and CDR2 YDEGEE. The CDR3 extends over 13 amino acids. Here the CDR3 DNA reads TGTGCCAGCAGCCGACAGGGCGCCGATACGCAGTATTTT. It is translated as CASSRQGADTQYF.

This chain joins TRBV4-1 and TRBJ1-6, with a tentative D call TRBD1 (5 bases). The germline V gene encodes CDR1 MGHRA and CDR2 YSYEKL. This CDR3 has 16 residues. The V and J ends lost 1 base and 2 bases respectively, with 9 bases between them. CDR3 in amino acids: CASSQGVGPYNSPLHF. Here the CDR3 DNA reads TGCGCCAGCAGCCAAGGGGTGGGGCCCTATAATTCACCCCTCCACTTT.

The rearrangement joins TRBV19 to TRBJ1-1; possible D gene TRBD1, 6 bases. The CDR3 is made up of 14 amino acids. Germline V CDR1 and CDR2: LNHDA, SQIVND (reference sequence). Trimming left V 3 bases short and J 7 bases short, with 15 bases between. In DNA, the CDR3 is TGTGCCAGTAGTATTTCTCCGGGACACTTTGAAGCTTTCTTT. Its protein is CASSISPGHFEAFF. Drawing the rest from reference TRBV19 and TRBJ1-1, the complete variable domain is DGGITQSPKYLFRKEGQNVTLSCEQNLNHDAMYWYRQDPGQGLRLIYYSQIVNDFQKGDIAEGYSVSREKKESFPLTVTSAQKNPTAFYLCASSISPGHFEAFFGQGTRLTVV.

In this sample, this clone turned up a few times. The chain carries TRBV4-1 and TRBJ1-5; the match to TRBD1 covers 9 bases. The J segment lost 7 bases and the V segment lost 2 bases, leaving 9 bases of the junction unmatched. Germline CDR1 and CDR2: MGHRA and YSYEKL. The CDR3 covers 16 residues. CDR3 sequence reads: CASSQTDRGGRQPQHF. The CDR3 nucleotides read TGCGCCAGCAGCCAAACGGACAGGGGAGGTAGGCAGCCCCAGCATTTT.

The CDR3 coding sequence is TGTGCCTGGAGTGTACAGATTGAAGCTTTCTTT. Its translation is CAWSVQIEAFF. The chain uses TRBV30 and TRBJ1-1; D not certain. Trimming pared 0 bases from V and 7 bases from J, leaving 6 bases between. The CDR3 consists of 11 residues. CDR1 and CDR2 (germline): GTSNPN, SVGIG (reference sequence).

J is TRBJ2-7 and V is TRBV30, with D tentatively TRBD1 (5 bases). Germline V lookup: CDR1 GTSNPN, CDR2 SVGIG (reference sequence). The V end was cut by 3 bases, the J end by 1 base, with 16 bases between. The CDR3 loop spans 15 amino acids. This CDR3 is CAWRNRKEKSYEQYF. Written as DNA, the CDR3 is TGTGCCTGGAGGAACAGGAAAGAGAAATCCTACGAGCAGTACTTC.

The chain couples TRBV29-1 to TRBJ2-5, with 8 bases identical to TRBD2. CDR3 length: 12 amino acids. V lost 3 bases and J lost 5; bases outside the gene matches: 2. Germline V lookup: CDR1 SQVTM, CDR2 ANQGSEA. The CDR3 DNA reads TGCAGCGTTGACGGCGGGAGGGAGACCCAGTACTTC. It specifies CSVDGGRETQYF.